The source of this T cell receptor beta chain is a study of PD-1 blockade in classical Hodgkin lymphoma. Here immunoSEQ multiplex PCR was the method, and the copy in TCRdb shows in-frame clones only, minus some. The sample lists some 58,000 clones, more than 75% seen once, with around 5% in the top ten. Study results and limitations: Relative to healthy donors, newly diagnosed patients reportedly had lower baseline TCR diversity, which was reported as lower still in relapsed/refractory patients. For complete responders, baseline diversity was comparable to that of newly diagnosed patients. A significant rise in TCR diversity was seen by C4D1 for CD4+ cells but not for CD8+ cells.

In regard to this clone: What it binds is unknown.

Each patient's relapse followed autologous stem cell transplantation, and brentuximab vedotin exposure varied. The patients, who had relapsed/refractory classical Hodgkin lymphoma, achieved best responses of complete response, partial response or progressive disease. Sequenced here: peripheral blood mononuclear cells (PBMCs), sampled before the second cycle of nivolumab. This clonotype originated in a human donor with classical Hodgkin lymphoma.

CDR3 sequence reads: CASRKGSGANVLTF. DNA for the CDR3: TGCGCCAGCAGAAAGGGGTCTGGGGCCAACGTCCTGACTTTC. The chain links TRBV5-1 to TRBJ2-6; maybe TRBD1 (5 bases). V lost 5 bases and J lost 1, with 7 bases in between. Germline loops: CDR1 SGHRS, CDR2 YFSETQ. The CDR3 consists of 14 residues.